This T cell receptor beta chain emerged from a study of T cell changes during pregnancy in multiple sclerosis (dated by TCRdb to the late 2010s). A note on the overall study: The study looked at changes in the T cell repertoire across pregnancy in women with multiple sclerosis.

According to the germline V gene, CDR1 reads SGHVS and CDR2 reads FQNEAQ. The V end gives up 5 bases and the J end 1 base, leaving 8 bases in the junction not matched to a gene. The CDR3 runs 15 residues from the cysteine to the phenylalanine. Here the CDR3 DNA is all that survives: 45 bases in frame from base 1. On this clone: Its specific antigen is unknown. Base qualities are missing; no much larger clone stands one base away.

Library preparation used the immunoSEQ multiplex PCR assay. Not all clones reach the TCRdb copy of this immuneACCESS table, which keeps in-frame sequences only. Checked studies attribute under half of the gap to unresolved V genes and leave the rest unexplained. Counted in this sample were about 40,000 clones; about nine tenths of them appeared once. The top ten hold approximately 0.7% of the sample. This sequence was found in a female donor with multiple sclerosis, enrolled in a pregnancy study. The chain uses TRBV7-8 and TRBJ2-7; 7 of the junction bases match TRBD2. The sample was CD4+ T cells from peripheral blood mononuclear cells, taken before pregnancy. The CDR3 reads as follows: CASSTESGASYEQYF. The nucleotides read TGTGCCAGCAGCACCGAGAGCGGGGCATCCTACGAGCAGTACTTC.